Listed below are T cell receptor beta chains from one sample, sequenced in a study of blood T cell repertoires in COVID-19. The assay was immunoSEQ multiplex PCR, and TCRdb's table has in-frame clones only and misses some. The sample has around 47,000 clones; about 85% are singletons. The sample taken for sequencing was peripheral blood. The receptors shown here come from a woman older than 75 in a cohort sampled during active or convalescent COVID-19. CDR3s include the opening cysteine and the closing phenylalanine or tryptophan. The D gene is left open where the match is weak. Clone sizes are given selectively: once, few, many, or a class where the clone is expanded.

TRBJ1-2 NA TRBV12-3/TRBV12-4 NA TGTGCCAGCAGAACCGCCGGGACTGGAGGCTACACCTTC CASRTAGTGGYTF
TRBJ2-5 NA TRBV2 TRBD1 TGTGCCAGCAGCTTCATGGGGACAGGGGAAGAGACCCAGTACTTC CASSFMGTGEETQYF
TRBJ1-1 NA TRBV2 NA TGTGCCAGCAGTGCCTCGGGAGGGACTGAAGCTTTCTTT CASSASGGTEAFF
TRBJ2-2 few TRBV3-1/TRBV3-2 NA TGTGCCAGCAGCCCAAACACCGGGGAGCTGTTTTTT CASSPNTGELFF
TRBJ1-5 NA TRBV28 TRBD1 TGTGCCAGCAGAGAACACAGGGGGCTTGTCGGCAATCAGCCCCAGCATTTT CASREHRGLVGNQPQHF
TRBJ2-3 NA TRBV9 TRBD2 TGTGCCAGCAGCTTAGGACTAGCGGGAGGTTCGAATACGCAGTATTTT CASSLGLAGGSNTQYF
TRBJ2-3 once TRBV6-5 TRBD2 TGTTCTACTGGGAGGGTTCTCACAGATACGCAGTATTTT CSTGRVLTDTQYF
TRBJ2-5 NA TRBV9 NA TGTGCCAGCAGCGTAGGGACTTCCGTTCAAGAGACCCAGTACTTC CASSVGTSVQETQYF
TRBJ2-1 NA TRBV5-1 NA TGCGCCAGCACCTTAGCGGCTAGGAGCTCCTACAATGAGCAGTTCTTC CASTLAARSSYNEQFF
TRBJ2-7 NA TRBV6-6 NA TGTGCCAGCAGTGATCAGGTTACGGCCTACGAGCAGTACTTC CASSDQVTAYEQYF
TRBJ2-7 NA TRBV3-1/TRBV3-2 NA TGTGCCAGCAGCCTAGCCCCCTACGAGCAGTACTTC CASSLAPYEQYF
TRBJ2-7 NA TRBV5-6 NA TGTGCCAGCAGCACGGACACCGCCTACGAGCAGTACTTC CASSTDTAYEQYF
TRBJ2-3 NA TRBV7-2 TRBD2 TGTGCCAGCAGCCGTACGACTAGCGGGAGGCGGGATACGCAGTATTTT CASSRTTSGRRDTQYF
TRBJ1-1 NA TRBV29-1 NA TGCAGCGTTGAGGAGGTTTCGGAGGCTTTCTTT CSVEEVSEAFF
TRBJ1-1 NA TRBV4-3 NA TGCGCCAGCAGCCAAGATCACAGTGGCACTGAAGCTTTCTTT CASSQDHSGTEAFF
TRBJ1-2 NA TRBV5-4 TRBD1 TGTGCCAGCAGCTTGGGAAACAGGGGCGACATGGGTGGCTACACCTTC CASSLGNRGDMGGYTF
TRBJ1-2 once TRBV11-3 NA TGTGCCAGCAGCACGGGGGGGATCCTAGGTGATGGCTACACCTTC CASSTGGILGDGYTF
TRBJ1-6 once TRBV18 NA TGTGCCAGCACGGAGACGACAGGATACTATAATTCACCCCTCCACTTT CASTETTGYYNSPLHF
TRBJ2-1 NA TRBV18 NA TGTGCCAGCTCACCCACCCGGGGGGCCAGTGGGAATGAGCAGTTCTTC CASSPTRGASGNEQFF
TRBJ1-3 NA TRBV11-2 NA TGTGCCAGCACCCCGACGGGGTTGGCTGGAAACACCATATATTTT CASTPTGLAGNTIYF
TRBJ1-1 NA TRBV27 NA TGTGCCAGCAGTTTGGGGGGACGTACTGAAGCTTTCTTT CASSLGGRTEAFF
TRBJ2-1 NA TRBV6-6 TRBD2 TGTGCCAGCAGTCCCCCCAGGACTACTAGCGAGTCCTACAATGAGCAGTTCTTC CASSPPRTTSESYNEQFF
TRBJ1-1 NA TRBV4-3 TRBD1 TGCGCCAGCAGCCAAGTCACAACCGGGACAGGGAACACTGAAGCTTTCTTT CASSQVTTGTGNTEAFF
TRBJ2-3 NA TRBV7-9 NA TGTGCCAGCAGTTCCCAGATACCGCAGTATTTT CASSSQIPQYF
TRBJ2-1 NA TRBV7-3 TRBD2 TGTGCCAGCAGCTCCGGGACTAGCGGTAAGCAGTTCTTC CASSSGTSGKQFF
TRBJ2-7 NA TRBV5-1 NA TGCGCCAGCAGCTTGGCGACTAATACCTACGAGCAGTACTTC CASSLATNTYEQYF
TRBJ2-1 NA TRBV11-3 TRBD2 TGTGCCAGCAGTTATACCGGGACTAGCGGGAGGGCACAGTTCTTC CASSYTGTSGRAQFF
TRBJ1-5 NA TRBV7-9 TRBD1 TGTGCCAGCAGCTTTTCCGGGACAGGGTTGTATCAGCCCCAGCATTTT CASSFSGTGLYQPQHF
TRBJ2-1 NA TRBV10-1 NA TGCGCCAGCAGTGAGTGGGGTTCGGGGAGCTCCTACAATGAGCAGTTCTTC CASSEWGSGSSYNEQFF
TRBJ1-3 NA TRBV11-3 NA TGTGCCAGCAGCCTGCGGGACACCGGGAGGCAAGGGGGAAACACCATATATTTT CASSLRDTGRQGGNTIYF
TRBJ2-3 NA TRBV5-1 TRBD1 TGCGCCAGCCTCATGGGGACAGGGGAAGATACGCAGTATTTT CASLMGTGEDTQYF
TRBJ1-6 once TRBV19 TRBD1 TGTGCCAGTAGTATCCAGGGGGTACAGAATTCACCCCTCCACTTT CASSIQGVQNSPLHF
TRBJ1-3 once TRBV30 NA TGTGCCTGGAGTTACCTCCGGGTCTCTGGAAACACCATATATTTT CAWSYLRVSGNTIYF
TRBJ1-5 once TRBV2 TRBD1 TGTGCCAGCAGTGCGGGGACAGGGCTTCAGCCCCAGCATTTT CASSAGTGLQPQHF
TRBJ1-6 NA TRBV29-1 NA TGCAGCGTTAGCCAGAACAGAAATAATTCACCCCTCCACTTT CSVSQNRNNSPLHF
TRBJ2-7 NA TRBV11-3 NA TGTGCCAGCACCAAGTGGGGGGATCCCTACGAGCAGTACTTC CASTKWGDPYEQYF
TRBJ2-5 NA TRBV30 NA TGTGCCTCCTGGGGGGATGAGACCCAGTACTTC CASWGDETQYF
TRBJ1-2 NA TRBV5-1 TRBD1 TGCGCCAGCAGCATGGGACAGGGGGAGGGCTACACCTTC CASSMGQGEGYTF
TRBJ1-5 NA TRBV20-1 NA TGCAGTGCTAGTCGGGATAGCAATCAGCCCCAGCATTTT CSASRDSNQPQHF
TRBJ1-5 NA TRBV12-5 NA TGTGCTAGTGCCTCCTACCGGGGAACTCAGCCCCAGCATTTT CASASYRGTQPQHF
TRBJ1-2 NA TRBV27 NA TGTGCCAGCAGTTTAGGACTCTACTATGGCTACACCTTC CASSLGLYYGYTF
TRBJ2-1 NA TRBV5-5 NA TGTGCCAGCAGCCCCGTTAGGGGCCGAAGTCATGAGCAGTTCTTC CASSPVRGRSHEQFF